This T cell receptor (beta chain) was obtained from a study of PD-1 blockade in classical Hodgkin lymphoma. Whole-study results and caveats: Reports described newly diagnosed patients as having lower baseline TCR diversity than healthy donors. Still unresolved is the cause of the repertoire differences, which may be disease activity or prior therapy. While CD8+ TCR diversity did not rise significantly by C4D1, CD4+ TCR diversity did.

The length of the CDR3 is 13 residues. Trimming pared 6 bases from V and 8 bases from J, leaving 13 bases between. Germline CDR1 SEHNR, CDR2 FQNEAQ (reference sequence). Concerning this clone: Its specificity is unknown.

Some clones are missing from TCRdb's copy, which holds only in-frame ones; the method was immunoSEQ multiplex PCR. The table records 39,000 or so clones, roughly 86% of them present only once. Every single patient, without exception, relapsed after autologous stem cell transplantation, and brentuximab vedotin exposure varied. The V and J genes are TRBV7-9 and TRBJ1-4, with unresolved D. The starting material was peripheral blood mononuclear cells (PBMCs), obtained before the second cycle of nivolumab. The receptor comes from a human donor with classical Hodgkin lymphoma. In DNA form, the CDR3 reads TGTGCCAGCAGACCCGGCCCGCGGGAAAAACTGTTTTTT. It encodes CASRPGPREKLFF.